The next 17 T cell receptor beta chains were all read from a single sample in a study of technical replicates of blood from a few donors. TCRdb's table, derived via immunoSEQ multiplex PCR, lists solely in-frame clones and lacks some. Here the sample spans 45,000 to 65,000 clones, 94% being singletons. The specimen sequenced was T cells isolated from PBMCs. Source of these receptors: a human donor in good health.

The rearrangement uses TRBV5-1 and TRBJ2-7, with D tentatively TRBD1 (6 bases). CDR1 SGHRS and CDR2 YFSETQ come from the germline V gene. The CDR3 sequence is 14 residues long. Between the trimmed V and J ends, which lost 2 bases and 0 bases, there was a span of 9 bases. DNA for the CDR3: TGCGCCAGCAGCTTTCAGGGGCCCTCCTACGAGCAGTACTTC. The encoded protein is CASSFQGPSYEQYF.

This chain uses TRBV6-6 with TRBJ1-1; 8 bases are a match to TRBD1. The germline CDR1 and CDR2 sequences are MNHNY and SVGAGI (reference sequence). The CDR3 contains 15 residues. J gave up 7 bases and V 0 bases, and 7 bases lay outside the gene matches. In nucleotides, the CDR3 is TGTGCCAGCAGTTACTCCGACAGGGGCGAGATTGAAGCTTTCTTT. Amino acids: CASSYSDRGEIEAFF.

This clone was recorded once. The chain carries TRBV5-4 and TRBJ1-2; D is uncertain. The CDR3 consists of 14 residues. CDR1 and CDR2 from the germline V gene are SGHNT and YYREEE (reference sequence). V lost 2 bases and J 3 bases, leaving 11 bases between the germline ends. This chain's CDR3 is CASSLKGSDYGYTF. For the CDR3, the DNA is TGTGCCAGCAGCTTAAAAGGGAGTGACTATGGCTACACCTTC.

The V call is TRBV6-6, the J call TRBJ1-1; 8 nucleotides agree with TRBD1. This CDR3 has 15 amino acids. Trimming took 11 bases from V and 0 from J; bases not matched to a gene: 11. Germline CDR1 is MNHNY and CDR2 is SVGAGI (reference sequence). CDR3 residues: CASLQGTGMNTEAFF. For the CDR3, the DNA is TGTGCCTCTTTACAGGGGACAGGAATGAACACTGAAGCTTTCTTT.

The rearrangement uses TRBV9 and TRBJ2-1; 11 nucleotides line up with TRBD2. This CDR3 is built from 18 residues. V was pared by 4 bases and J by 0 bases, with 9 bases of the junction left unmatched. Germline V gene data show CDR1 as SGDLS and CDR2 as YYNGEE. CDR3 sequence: CASSSPSGGLSSYNEQFF. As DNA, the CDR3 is TGTGCCAGCAGCTCTCCTAGCGGGGGGTTGAGCTCCTACAATGAGCAGTTCTTC.

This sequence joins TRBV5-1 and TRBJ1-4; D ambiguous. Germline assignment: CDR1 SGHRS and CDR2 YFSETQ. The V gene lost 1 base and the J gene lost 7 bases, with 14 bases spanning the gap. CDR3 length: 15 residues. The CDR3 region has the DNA TGCGCCAGCAGCTTGTCAACCGCCTTTAGTGAAAAACTGTTTTTT. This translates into CASSLSTAFSEKLFF.

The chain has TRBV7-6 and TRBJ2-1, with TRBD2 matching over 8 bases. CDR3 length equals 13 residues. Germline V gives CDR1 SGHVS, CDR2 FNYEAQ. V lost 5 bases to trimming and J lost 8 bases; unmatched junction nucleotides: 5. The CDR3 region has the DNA TGTGCCAGCAGCCTCGGGACTAGGGATGAGCAGTTCTTC. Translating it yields CASSLGTRDEQFF.

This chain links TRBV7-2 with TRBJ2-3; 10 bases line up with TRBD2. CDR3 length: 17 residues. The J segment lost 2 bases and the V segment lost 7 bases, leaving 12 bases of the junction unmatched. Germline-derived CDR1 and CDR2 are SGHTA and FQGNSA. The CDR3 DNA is TGTGCCAGCAACCTAAACCCTCTAGCGGGAGCCACAGATACGCAGTATTTT. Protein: CASNLNPLAGATDTQYF. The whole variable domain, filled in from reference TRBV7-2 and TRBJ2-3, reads GAGVSQSPSNKVTEKGKDVELRCDPISGHTALYWYRQSLGQGLEFLIYFQGNSAPDKSGLPSDRFSAERTGGSVSTLTIQRTQQEDSAVYLCASNLNPLAGATDTQYFGPGTRLTVL.

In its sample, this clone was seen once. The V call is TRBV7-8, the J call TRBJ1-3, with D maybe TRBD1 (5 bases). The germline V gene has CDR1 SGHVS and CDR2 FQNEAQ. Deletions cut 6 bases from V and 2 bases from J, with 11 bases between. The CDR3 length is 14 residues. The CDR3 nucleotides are TGTGCCAGCAGACAGTCGGGGGCTGGAAACACCATATATTTT. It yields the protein CASRQSGAGNTIYF.

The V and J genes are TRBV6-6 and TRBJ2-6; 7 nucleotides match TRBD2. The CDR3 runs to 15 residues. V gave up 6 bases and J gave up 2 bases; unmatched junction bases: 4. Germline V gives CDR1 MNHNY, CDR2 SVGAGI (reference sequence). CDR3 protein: CASRMGTTGANVLTF. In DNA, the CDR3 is TGTGCCAGCAGGATGGGGACTACTGGGGCCAACGTCCTGACTTTC.

CDR3 protein: CASRRVADPSYEQYF. The CDR3 DNA reads TGTGCCAGCAGGAGGGTAGCGGACCCCTCTTACGAGCAGTACTTC. This chain joins TRBV13 and TRBJ2-7, with a tentative D call TRBD2 (6 bases). The germline V gene has CDR1 PRHDT and CDR2 FYEKMQ (reference sequence). Trimming removed 6 bases from V and 4 bases from J, with 19 bases in between. CDR3 size: 15 residues.

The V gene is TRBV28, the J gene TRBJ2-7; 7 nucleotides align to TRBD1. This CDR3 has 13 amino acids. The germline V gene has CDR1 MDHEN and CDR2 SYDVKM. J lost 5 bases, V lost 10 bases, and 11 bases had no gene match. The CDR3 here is CATATGKVDEQYF. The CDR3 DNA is TGTGCCACCGCGACAGGGAAAGTCGACGAGCAGTACTTC.

CDR3 sequence (DNA): TGTGCCAGCAGCTTGTGGCCGGGACTGGCCAACTACGAGCAGTACTTC. Protein product: CASSLWPGLANYEQYF. This chain uses TRBV7-8 with TRBJ2-7; TRBD2 is a possible D gene (6 bases). Germline V gives CDR1 SGHVS, CDR2 FQNEAQ. V gave up 3 bases and J gave up 3 bases, with 18 bases separating them. The CDR3 sequence is 16 residues long.

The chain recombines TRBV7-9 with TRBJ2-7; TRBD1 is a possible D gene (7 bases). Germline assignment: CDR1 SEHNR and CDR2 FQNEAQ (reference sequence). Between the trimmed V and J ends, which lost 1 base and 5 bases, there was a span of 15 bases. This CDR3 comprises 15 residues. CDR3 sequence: CASSLDLGGTDEQYF. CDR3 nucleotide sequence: TGTGCCAGCAGCTTAGATCTGGGCGGGACAGACGAGCAGTACTTC.

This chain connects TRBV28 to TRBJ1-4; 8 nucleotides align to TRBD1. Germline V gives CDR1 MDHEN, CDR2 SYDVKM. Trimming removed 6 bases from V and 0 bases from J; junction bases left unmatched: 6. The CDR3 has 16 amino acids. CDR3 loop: CASSQGQVPTNEKLFF. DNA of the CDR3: TGTGCCAGCAGCCAGGGACAGGTGCCAACTAATGAAAAACTGTTTTTT.

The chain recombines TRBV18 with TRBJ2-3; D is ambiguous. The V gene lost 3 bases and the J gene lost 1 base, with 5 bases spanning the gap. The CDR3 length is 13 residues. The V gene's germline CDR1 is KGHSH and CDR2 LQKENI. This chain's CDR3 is CASSPRGTDTQYF. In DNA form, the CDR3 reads TGTGCCAGCTCACCCCGAGGCACAGATACGCAGTATTTT. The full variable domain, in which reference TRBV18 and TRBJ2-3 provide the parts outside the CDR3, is NAGVMQNPRHLVRRRGQEARLRCSPMKGHSHVYWYRQLPEEGLKFMVYLQKENIIDESGMPKERFSAEFPKEGPSILRIQQVVRGDSAAYFCASSPRGTDTQYFGPGTRLTVL.

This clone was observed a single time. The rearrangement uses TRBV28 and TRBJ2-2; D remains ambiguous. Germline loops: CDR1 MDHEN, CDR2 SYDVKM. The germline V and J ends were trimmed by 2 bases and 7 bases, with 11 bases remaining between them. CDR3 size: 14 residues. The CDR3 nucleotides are TGTGCCAGCAGTTTACTGGGCAGACACGGGGAGCTGTTTTTT. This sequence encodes CASSLLGRHGELFF.